A selection of T cell receptor beta chains follows, all from one sample in a study of regulatory dendritic cells for organ transplantation. The antigens of these receptors remain unknown. Here immunoSEQ multiplex PCR was the method, and the copy in TCRdb shows in-frame clones only, minus some. The repertoire holds roughly 20,000 clones, with roughly 88% as singletons. Sequenced: naive CD4+ T cells from blood cultured with regulatory dendritic cells. These receptors were collected from a human donor in good health. Each CDR3 is given with its conserved first and last residue. Fields, in order: clone size, V gene, J gene, D gene, CDR3 protein, CDR3 DNA. A D gene is named only where the DNA matches it firmly. Clone sizes are given selectively: once, few, many, or a class where the clone is expanded.

size: -; V: TRBV29-1; J: TRBJ1-2; D: -; CDR3: CSVEDLPFSSGYTF; DNA: TGCAGCGTTGAAGATCTCCCCTTTTCATCTGGCTACACCTTC
size: -; V: TRBV5-4; J: TRBJ1-6; D: TRBD1; CDR3: CASSHRDRGDSPLHF; DNA: TGTGCCAGCAGCCACCGGGACAGGGGTGATTCACCCCTCCACTTT
size: few; V: TRBV30; J: TRBJ2-5; D: TRBD2; CDR3: CAWSITGGETQYF; DNA: TGTGCCTGGAGTATAACGGGAGGGGAGACCCAGTACTTC
size: -; V: TRBV7-2; J: TRBJ1-5; D: -; CDR3: CASREGFHQPQHF; DNA: TGTGCCAGCAGGGAGGGGTTTCATCAGCCCCAGCATTTT
size: -; V: TRBV7-9; J: TRBJ1-3; D: -; CDR3: CASSPSGNTIYF; DNA: TGTGCCAGCAGCCCCTCGGGAAACACCATATATTTT
size: -; V: TRBV4-2; J: TRBJ2-7; D: -; CDR3: CASSQADLQGPYEQYF; DNA: TGTGCCAGCAGCCAAGCGGATCTCCAGGGGCCCTACGAGCAGTACTTC
size: -; V: TRBV11-2; J: TRBJ2-7; D: TRBD2; CDR3: CASSPGTSGRVWGYEQYF; DNA: TGTGCCAGCAGCCCAGGGACTAGCGGGAGGGTATGGGGGTACGAGCAGTACTTC
size: -; V: TRBV21-1; J: TRBJ1-4; D: -; CDR3: CASSVLAGVKLFF; DNA: TGTGCCAGCAGCGTCTTAGCAGGGGTAAAACTGTTTTTT
size: -; V: TRBV5-1; J: TRBJ2-3; D: -; CDR3: CASSLDGSSTDTQYF; DNA: TGCGCCAGCAGCTTGGATGGGAGTAGCACAGATACGCAGTATTTT
size: -; V: TRBV7-2; J: TRBJ1-3; D: -; CDR3: CASSLEVAGNTIYF; DNA: TGTGCCAGCAGCTTGGAGGTAGCGGGAAACACCATATATTTT
size: -; V: TRBV14; J: TRBJ1-2; D: -; CDR3: CASSQDLAYGYTF; DNA: TGTGCCAGCAGCCAAGATTTGGCCTATGGCTACACCTTC
size: -; V: TRBV12-2; J: TRBJ2-5; D: -; CDR3: CASRLDLGSGGQETQYF; DNA: TGTGCAAGTCGCTTAGATCTTGGTAGCGGGGGGCAAGAGACCCAGTACTTC
size: -; V: TRBV6-1; J: TRBJ2-3; D: -; CDR3: CASSADTQYF; DNA: TGTGCCAGCAGCGCAGATACGCAGTATTTT
size: -; V: TRBV7-2; J: TRBJ2-7; D: TRBD2; CDR3: CASSLNVAGGSYEQYF; DNA: TGTGCCAGCAGCCTGAACGTAGCGGGGGGCTCCTACGAGCAGTACTTC
size: once; V: TRBV20-1; J: TRBJ2-7; D: -; CDR3: CSGEGSYEQYF; DNA: TGCAGTGGTGAGGGAAGCTACGAGCAGTACTTC
size: -; V: TRBV6-5; J: TRBJ1-4; D: -; CDR3: CASRQGGGGVEKLFF; DNA: TGTGCCAGCAGACAAGGTGGGGGGGGTGTTGAAAAACTGTTTTTT
size: -; V: TRBV5-5; J: TRBJ1-5; D: -; CDR3: CASSLHPYRQDPLPNQPQHF; DNA: TGTGCCAGCAGCTTGCACCCCTACCGACAGGACCCCCTCCCAAATCAGCCCCAGCATTTT
size: -; V: TRBV2; J: TRBJ2-3; D: TRBD2; CDR3: CASRRETTDTQYF; DNA: TGTGCCAGCCGGCGGGAGACCACAGATACGCAGTATTTT
size: once; V: TRBV7-9; J: TRBJ2-2; D: TRBD2; CDR3: CASTREGKSGELFF; DNA: TGTGCCAGCACACGGGAGGGAAAGTCCGGGGAGCTGTTTTTT
size: -; V: TRBV7-6; J: TRBJ2-3; D: TRBD2; CDR3: CASSPGLAGSTDTQYF; DNA: TGTGCCAGCAGCCCAGGACTAGCGGGGAGCACAGATACGCAGTATTTT
size: -; V: TRBV5-4; J: TRBJ2-7; D: -; CDR3: CASSYTGTPYEQYF; DNA: TGTGCCAGCAGCTACACCGGGACCCCCTACGAGCAGTACTTC
size: -; V: TRBV27; J: TRBJ2-7; D: TRBD2; CDR3: CASRKAGGYEQYF; DNA: TGTGCCAGCAGGAAAGCGGGAGGGTACGAGCAGTACTTC
size: -; V: TRBV6-1; J: TRBJ2-7; D: TRBD1; CDR3: CASSEMGTGSYEQYF; DNA: TGTGCCAGCAGTGAAATGGGGACAGGGTCCTACGAGCAGTACTTC
size: -; V: TRBV15; J: TRBJ2-1; D: -; CDR3: CATSREGARDNEQFF; DNA: TGTGCCACCAGCAGGGAGGGGGCCCGGGACAATGAGCAGTTCTTC
size: -; V: TRBV27; J: TRBJ2-7; D: -; CDR3: CASSFRGTYEQYF; DNA: TGTGCCAGCAGTTTCCGAGGGACCTACGAGCAGTACTTC
size: -; V: TRBV15; J: TRBJ2-7; D: -; CDR3: CATSRVPLYEQYF; DNA: TGTGCCACCAGCAGAGTCCCTCTCTACGAGCAGTACTTC
size: -; V: TRBV28; J: TRBJ1-1; D: -; CDR3: CAIKPSNFEAFF; DNA: TGTGCGATAAAGCCATCTAACTTTGAAGCTTTCTTT
size: once; V: TRBV7-9; J: TRBJ2-7; D: -; CDR3: CASSFAGTLGREQYF; DNA: TGTGCCAGCAGCTTCGCCGGGACCCTCGGCCGCGAGCAGTACTTC
size: once; V: TRBV7-2; J: TRBJ2-3; D: TRBD1; CDR3: CASSLGTGRRGTQYF; DNA: TGTGCCAGCAGCTTAGGGACAGGCCGACGGGGTACGCAGTATTTT
size: -; V: TRBV14; J: TRBJ2-2; D: TRBD2; CDR3: CASSPYRGAGGANTGELFF; DNA: TGTGCCAGCAGCCCCTATCGGGGTGCGGGGGGAGCGAACACCGGGGAGCTGTTTTTT
size: -; V: TRBV5-4; J: TRBJ2-1; D: -; CDR3: CASSSRKRGSTDEQFF; DNA: TGTGCCAGCAGTTCCCGAAAACGAGGGTCCACGGATGAGCAGTTCTTC
size: -; V: TRBV19; J: TRBJ2-4; D: -; CDR3: CASSPPDRANIQYF; DNA: TGTGCCAGTAGCCCTCCGGACCGGGCAAACATTCAGTACTTC
size: -; V: TRBV7-3; J: TRBJ2-5; D: TRBD2; CDR3: CASRRTSGSGETQYF; DNA: TGTGCCAGCCGGAGGACTAGCGGGAGCGGGGAGACCCAGTACTTC
size: -; V: TRBV27; J: TRBJ1-1; D: -; CDR3: CASSFTIIAGRIWNTEAFF; DNA: TGTGCCAGCAGTTTCACAATCATAGCCGGACGAATATGGAACACTGAAGCTTTCTTT
size: -; V: TRBV18; J: TRBJ2-5; D: -; CDR3: CASSPPSETQYF; DNA: TGTGCCAGCTCACCACCGTCGGAGACCCAGTACTTC
size: -; V: TRBV10-1; J: TRBJ2-7; D: TRBD2; CDR3: CASSRLAGGLDEQYF; DNA: TGCGCCAGCAGTCGACTAGCGGGTGGTTTGGACGAGCAGTACTTC
size: once; V: TRBV5-1; J: TRBJ1-1; D: TRBD1; CDR3: CASSVQGGTTEAFF; DNA: TGCGCCAGCAGCGTCCAGGGGGGAACGACTGAAGCTTTCTTT
size: -; V: TRBV9; J: TRBJ2-3; D: -; CDR3: CASSASTDTQYF; DNA: TGTGCCAGCAGCGCTAGCACAGATACGCAGTATTTT
size: -; V: TRBV5-6; J: TRBJ2-3; D: -; CDR3: CASSLSWTLTDTQYF; DNA: TGTGCCAGCAGCTTGAGTTGGACCCTCACAGATACGCAGTATTTT
size: -; V: TRBV7-9; J: TRBJ2-3; D: -; CDR3: CASSLHGDTQYF; DNA: TGTGCCAGCAGCTTACACGGCGATACGCAGTATTTT
size: -; V: TRBV6-1; J: TRBJ2-1; D: TRBD2; CDR3: CASSQASGRGADEQFF; DNA: TGTGCCAGCAGTCAAGCCAGCGGGAGGGGTGCCGATGAGCAGTTCTTC
size: -; V: TRBV27; J: TRBJ2-5; D: TRBD2; CDR3: CASSPRTSGVGTQYF; DNA: TGTGCCAGCAGTCCCAGGACTAGCGGGGTGGGGACCCAGTACTTC
size: -; V: TRBV7-2; J: TRBJ2-4; D: TRBD2; CDR3: CASSFTSGPMVMGTSVQYF; DNA: TGTGCCAGCAGCTTTACAAGTGGACCGATGGTGATGGGGACTAGCGTTCAGTACTTC
size: -; V: TRBV12-5; J: TRBJ1-1; D: TRBD1; CDR3: CASGFETGVAFF; DNA: TGTGCTAGTGGTTTCGAGACAGGGGTGGCTTTCTTT
size: -; V: TRBV4-2; J: TRBJ2-1; D: -; CDR3: CASSQGTSSTYNEQFF; DNA: TGTGCCAGCAGCCAAGGAACTAGTAGCACCTACAATGAGCAGTTCTTC
size: -; V: TRBV14; J: TRBJ2-7; D: -; CDR3: CASSLQGISEQYF; DNA: TGTGCCAGCAGTCTCCAGGGAATTAGCGAGCAGTACTTC
size: -; V: TRBV30; J: TRBJ2-7; D: -; CDR3: CAWTSGSSYEQYF; DNA: TGTGCCTGGACATCTGGGTCCTCCTACGAGCAGTACTTC
size: -; V: TRBV21-1; J: TRBJ2-1; D: -; CDR3: CASSKGTSGGSSYNEQFF; DNA: TGTGCCAGCAGCAAAGGGACTAGCGGGGGGAGCTCCTACAATGAGCAGTTCTTC
size: -; V: TRBV28; J: TRBJ1-5; D: TRBD1; CDR3: CASSNLDRDNQPQHF; DNA: TGTGCCAGCAGTAACCTGGACAGGGACAATCAGCCCCAGCATTTT
size: -; V: TRBV30; J: TRBJ2-7; D: -; CDR3: CAWTRGDTYEQYF; DNA: TGTGCCTGGACTAGGGGAGACACGTACGAGCAGTACTTC
size: -; V: TRBV18; J: TRBJ2-1; D: -; CDR3: CASSPPPGDNEQFF; DNA: TGTGCCAGCTCACCACCGCCCGGGGACAATGAGCAGTTCTTC
size: -; V: TRBV6-1; J: TRBJ1-2; D: TRBD1; CDR3: CASRTGVGYTF; DNA: TGTGCCAGCAGAACAGGGGTTGGCTACACCTTC
size: -; V: TRBV28; J: TRBJ2-3; D: TRBD2; CDR3: CASSLVAGNTQYF; DNA: TGTGCCAGCAGTTTAGTAGCGGGAAATACGCAGTATTTT
size: -; V: TRBV4-1; J: TRBJ2-7; D: TRBD2; CDR3: CASIRGLDVGEQYF; DNA: TGCGCCAGCATCCGGGGACTAGATGTGGGCGAGCAGTACTTC
size: -; V: TRBV18; J: TRBJ2-1; D: -; CDR3: CASSPGQPPYNEQFF; DNA: TGTGCCAGCTCACCCGGACAGCCGCCCTACAATGAGCAGTTCTTC
size: -; V: TRBV6-6; J: TRBJ1-5; D: TRBD1; CDR3: CASSTPDRERDQPQHF; DNA: TGTGCCAGCAGTACCCCAGACAGGGAGAGGGATCAGCCCCAGCATTTT
size: -; V: TRBV5-1; J: TRBJ2-5; D: -; CDR3: CASSPGPRKTQYF; DNA: TGCGCCAGCAGCCCGGGGCCTCGAAAGACCCAGTACTTC